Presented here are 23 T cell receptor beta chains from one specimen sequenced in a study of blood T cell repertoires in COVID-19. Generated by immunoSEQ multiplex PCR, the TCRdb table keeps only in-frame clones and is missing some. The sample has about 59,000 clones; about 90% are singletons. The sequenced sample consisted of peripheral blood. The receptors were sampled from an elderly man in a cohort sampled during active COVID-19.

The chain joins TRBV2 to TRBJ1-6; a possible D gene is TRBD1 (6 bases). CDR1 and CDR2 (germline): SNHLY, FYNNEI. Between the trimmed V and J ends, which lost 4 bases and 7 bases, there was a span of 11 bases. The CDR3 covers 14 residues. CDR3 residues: CASSAQGGNSPLHF. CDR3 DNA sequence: TGTGCCAGCAGTGCACAGGGAGGGAATTCACCCCTCCACTTT.

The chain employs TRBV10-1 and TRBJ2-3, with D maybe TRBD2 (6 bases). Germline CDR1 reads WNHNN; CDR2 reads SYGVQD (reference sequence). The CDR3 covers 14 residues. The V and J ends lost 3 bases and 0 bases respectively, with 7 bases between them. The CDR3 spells CASSDGGSTDTQYF. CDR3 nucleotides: TGCGCCAGCAGTGACGGGGGTAGCACAGATACGCAGTATTTT.

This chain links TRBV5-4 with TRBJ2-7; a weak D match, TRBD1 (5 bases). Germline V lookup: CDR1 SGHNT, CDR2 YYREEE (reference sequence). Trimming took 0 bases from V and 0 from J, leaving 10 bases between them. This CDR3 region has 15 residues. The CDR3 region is CASSLAGRASYEQYF. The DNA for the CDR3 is TGTGCCAGCAGCTTGGCCGGCAGGGCCTCCTACGAGCAGTACTTC.

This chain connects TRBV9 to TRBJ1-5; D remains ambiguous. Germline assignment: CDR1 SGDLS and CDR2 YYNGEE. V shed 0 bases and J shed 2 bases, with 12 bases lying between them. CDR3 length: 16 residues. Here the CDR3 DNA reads TGTGCCAGCAGCGTAGGCGGAGAGGGAGGCAATCAGCCCCAGCATTTT. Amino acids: CASSVGGEGGNQPQHF.

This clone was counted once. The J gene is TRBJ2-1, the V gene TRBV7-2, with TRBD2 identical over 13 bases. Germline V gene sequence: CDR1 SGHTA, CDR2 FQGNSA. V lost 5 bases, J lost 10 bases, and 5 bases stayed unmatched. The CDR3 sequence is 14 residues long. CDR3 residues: CASSLGTSGNEQFF. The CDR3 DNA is TGTGCCAGCAGCCTCGGGACTAGCGGGAACGAGCAGTTCTTC.

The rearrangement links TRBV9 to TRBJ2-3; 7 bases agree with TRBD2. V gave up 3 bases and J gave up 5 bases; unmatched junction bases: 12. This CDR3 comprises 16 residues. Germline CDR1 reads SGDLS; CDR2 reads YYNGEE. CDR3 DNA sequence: TGTGCCAGCAGCGATCTCCCCAGCGGGATAAAAGATACGCAGTATTTT. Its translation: CASSDLPSGIKDTQYF.

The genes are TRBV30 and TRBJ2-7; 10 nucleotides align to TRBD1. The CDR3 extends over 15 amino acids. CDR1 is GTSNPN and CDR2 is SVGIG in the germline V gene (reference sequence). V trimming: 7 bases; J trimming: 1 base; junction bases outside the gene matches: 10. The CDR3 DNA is TGTGCCTCCCTCGGAGAGGGACAGGGGTCCTACGAGCAGTACTTC. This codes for CASLGEGQGSYEQYF.

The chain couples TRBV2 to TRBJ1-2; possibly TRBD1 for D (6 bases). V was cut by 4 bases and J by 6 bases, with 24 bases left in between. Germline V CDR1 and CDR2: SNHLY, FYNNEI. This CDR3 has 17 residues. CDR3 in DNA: TGTGCCAGCAGTGGAAGTGGCAGGGGTCCCGAGTTCCATGGCTACACCTTC. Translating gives CASSGSGRGPEFHGYTF. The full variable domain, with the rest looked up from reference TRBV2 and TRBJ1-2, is EPEVTQTPSHQVTQMGQEVILRCVPISNHLYFYWYRQILGQKVEFLVSFYNNEISEKSEIFDDQFSVERPDGSNFTLKIRSTKLEDSAMYFCASSGSGRGPEFHGYTFGSGTRLTVV.

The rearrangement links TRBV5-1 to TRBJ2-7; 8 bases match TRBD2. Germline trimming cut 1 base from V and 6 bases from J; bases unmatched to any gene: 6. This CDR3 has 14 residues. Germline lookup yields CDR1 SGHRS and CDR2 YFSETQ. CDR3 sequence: CASSLSGLASEQYF. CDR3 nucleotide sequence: TGCGCCAGCAGCTTGTCAGGACTAGCATCCGAGCAGTACTTC.

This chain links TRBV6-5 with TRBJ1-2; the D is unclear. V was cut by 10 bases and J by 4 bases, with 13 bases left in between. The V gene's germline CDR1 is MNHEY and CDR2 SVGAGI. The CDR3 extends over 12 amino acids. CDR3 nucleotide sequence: TGTGCCACGAGAGCCACCCCCTATGGCTACACCTTC. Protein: CATRATPYGYTF.

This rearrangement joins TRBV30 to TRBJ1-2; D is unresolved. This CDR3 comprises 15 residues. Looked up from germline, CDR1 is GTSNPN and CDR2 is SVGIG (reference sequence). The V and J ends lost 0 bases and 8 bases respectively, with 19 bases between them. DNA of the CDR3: TGTGCCTGGAGTGTACGCGGACTACTATTAGGGGGCTACACCTTC. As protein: CAWSVRGLLLGGYTF.

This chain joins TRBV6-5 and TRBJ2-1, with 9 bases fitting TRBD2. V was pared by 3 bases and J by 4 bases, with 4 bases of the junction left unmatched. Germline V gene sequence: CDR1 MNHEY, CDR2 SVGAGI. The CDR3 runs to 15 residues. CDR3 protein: CASSYSLAGYNEQFF. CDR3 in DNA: TGTGCCAGCAGTTATTCACTAGCGGGTTACAATGAGCAGTTCTTC.

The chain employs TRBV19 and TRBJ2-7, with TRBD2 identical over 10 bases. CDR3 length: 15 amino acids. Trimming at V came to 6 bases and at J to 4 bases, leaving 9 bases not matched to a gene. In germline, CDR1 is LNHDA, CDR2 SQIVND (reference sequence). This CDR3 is CASSISSGGLYEQYF. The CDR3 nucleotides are TGTGCCAGTAGCATCAGTAGCGGGGGGTTATACGAGCAGTACTTC.

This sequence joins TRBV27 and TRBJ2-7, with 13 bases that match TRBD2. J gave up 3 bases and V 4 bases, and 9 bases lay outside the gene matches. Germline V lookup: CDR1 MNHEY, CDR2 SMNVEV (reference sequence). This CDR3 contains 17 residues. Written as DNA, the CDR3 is TGTGCCAGCAGTTCGTCCGGGACTAGCGGGGTTTACTACGAGCAGTACTTC. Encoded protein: CASSSSGTSGVYYEQYF.

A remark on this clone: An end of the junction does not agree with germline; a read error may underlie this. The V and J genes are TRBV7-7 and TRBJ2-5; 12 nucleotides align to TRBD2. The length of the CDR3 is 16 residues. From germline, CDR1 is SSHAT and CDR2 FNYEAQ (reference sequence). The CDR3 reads CASSPGLAGPLETQYF. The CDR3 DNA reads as TGTGCTAGCAGTCCGGGACTAGCGGGCCCCCTGGAGACCCAGTACTTC.

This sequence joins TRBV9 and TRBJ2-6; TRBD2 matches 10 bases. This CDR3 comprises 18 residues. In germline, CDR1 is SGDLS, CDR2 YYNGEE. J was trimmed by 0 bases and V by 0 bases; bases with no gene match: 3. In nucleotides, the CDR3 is TGTGCCAGCAGCGTAGGAGCGGGGGGGTCCTCTGGGGCCAACGTCCTGACTTTC. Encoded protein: CASSVGAGGSSGANVLTF.

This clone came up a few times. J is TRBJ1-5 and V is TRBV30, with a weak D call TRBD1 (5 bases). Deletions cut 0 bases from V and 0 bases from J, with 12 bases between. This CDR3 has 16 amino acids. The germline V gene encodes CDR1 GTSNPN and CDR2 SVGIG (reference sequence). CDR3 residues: CAWSVRGASSNQPQHF. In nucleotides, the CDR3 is TGTGCCTGGAGTGTACGCGGGGCTTCTAGCAATCAGCCCCAGCATTTT.

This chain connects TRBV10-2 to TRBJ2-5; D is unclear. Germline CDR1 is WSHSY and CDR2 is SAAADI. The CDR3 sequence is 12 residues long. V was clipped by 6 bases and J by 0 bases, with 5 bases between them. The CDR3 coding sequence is TGCGCCAGCAGCCGGTACCAAGAGACCCAGTACTTC. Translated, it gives CASSRYQETQYF.

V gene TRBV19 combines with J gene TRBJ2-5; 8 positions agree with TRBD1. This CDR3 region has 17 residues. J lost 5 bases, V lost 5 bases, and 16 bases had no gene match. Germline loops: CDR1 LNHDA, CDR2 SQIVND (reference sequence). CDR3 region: CASSSGWQGAGWETQYF. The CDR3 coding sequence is TGTGCCAGTAGTTCCGGATGGCAGGGGGCAGGCTGGGAGACCCAGTACTTC.

In DNA form, the CDR3 reads TGTGCCAGCAGCCTCACAGGGACCTCCTACAATGAGCAGTTCTTC. It is translated as CASSLTGTSYNEQFF. V gene TRBV3-1 (or the pseudogene TRBV3-2) combines with J gene TRBJ2-1, with D perhaps matching TRBD1 (6 bases). The CDR3 has 15 residues. The V and J ends lost 4 bases and 0 bases respectively, with 10 bases between them. CDR1 and CDR2 from the germline V gene are LGHDT and YNNKEL (reference sequence).

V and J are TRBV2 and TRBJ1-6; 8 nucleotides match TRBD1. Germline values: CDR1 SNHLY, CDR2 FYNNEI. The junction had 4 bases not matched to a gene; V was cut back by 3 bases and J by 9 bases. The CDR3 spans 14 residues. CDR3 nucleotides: TGTGCCAGCAGTGACCGACAGGGGACTTCACCCCTCCACTTT. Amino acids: CASSDRQGTSPLHF. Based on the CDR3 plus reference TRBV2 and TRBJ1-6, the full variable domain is EPEVTQTPSHQVTQMGQEVILRCVPISNHLYFYWYRQILGQKVEFLVSFYNNEISEKSEIFDDQFSVERPDGSNFTLKIRSTKLEDSAMYFCASSDRQGTSPLHFGNGTRLTVT.

CDR3 protein: CASRPGVVGELFF. CDR3 nucleotides: TGTGCCAGCCGTCCGGGAGTGGTCGGGGAGCTGTTTTTT. V gene TRBV12-3 or TRBV12-4 combines with J gene TRBJ2-2; possibly TRBD2 for D (6 bases). V gave up 8 bases and J gave up 7 bases, with 14 bases separating them. The CDR3 consists of 13 residues.

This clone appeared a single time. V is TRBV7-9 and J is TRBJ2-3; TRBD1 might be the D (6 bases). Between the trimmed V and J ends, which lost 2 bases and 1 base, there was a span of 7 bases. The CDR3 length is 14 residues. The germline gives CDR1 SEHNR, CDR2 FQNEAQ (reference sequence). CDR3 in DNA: TGTGCCAGCAGCTTATCAGGGGGCACAGATACGCAGTATTTT. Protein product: CASSLSGGTDTQYF.